This T cell receptor (beta chain) is from a study of T cell clonality in common variable immunodeficiency. General study results and limits: Compared with controls, CVID subjects had fewer shared TCRbeta clones. Common variable immunodeficiency TCR beta sequences reportedly had fewer deletions and N-nucleotide insertions. Compared with healthy controls, CVID subjects showed increased TCRbeta clonality, mostly in about a third. What drives increased CVID clonality needs T cell subpopulation sequencing.

Clones were sequenced by immunoSEQ multiplex PCR, and TCRdb holds only the in-frame ones, with some missing. This sample has tens of thousands of clones and no singletons, with under 1.5% in the ten largest. Many counts were recorded for this clone. As yet, its antigen is unknown. The CDR3 goes on 3 residues after the read ends, and that part is filled in from the germline J gene. The CDR3 is 15 amino acids. Germline assignment: CDR1 KGHSH and CDR2 LQKENI. The V and J ends lost 2 bases and 7 bases respectively, with 14 bases between them. The chain recombines TRBV18 with TRBJ1-4; D gene ambiguous. Sequencing was done on a sample of peripheral blood mononuclear cells. This sequence originates from a person between 18 and 75 years old in good health. The CDR3 loop is CASSPRSPRGEKLFF. The sequenced part of the CDR3 DNA is TGTGCCAGCTCACCAAGGTCACCCCGGGGTGAAAAA.